The next 28 T cell receptor beta chains were all read from a single sample in a study of shared clonotypes between healthy human individuals. Sequencing was performed with immunoSEQ multiplex PCR; in TCRdb, only in-frame clones are kept and a portion is missing. The sample lists 980,000 or so clones, approximately 76% occurring once. The sequencing input was memory CD4+ T cells sorted from blood. Subset specified: CD45RA-negative fraction. The receptor set was obtained from a man aged 18 to 35 in good health.

The CDR3 sequence: CASSLGGEPPYEQYF. The CDR3 DNA sequence: TGCGCCAGCAGCTTGGGAGGGGAACCCCCCTACGAGCAGTACTTC. This rearrangement joins TRBV5-1 to TRBJ2-7, with D perhaps assigned TRBD1 or TRBD2 (5 bases each). Germline assignment: CDR1 SGHRS and CDR2 YFSETQ. There are 15 residues in the CDR3. Trimming stripped 0 bases from V and 2 bases from J, with 12 bases between.

This clone was seen just once. The chain recombines TRBV11-2 with TRBJ1-4; no reliable D call. The CDR3 spans 15 residues. The ends were cut back, 1 base at V and 5 bases at J, with 11 bases in the middle. Germline V gene data show CDR1 as SGHAT and CDR2 as FQNNGV. CDR3 DNA sequence: TGTGCCAGCAGCTTAGGAAGGGCCTTAAATGAAAAACTGTTTTTT. As protein: CASSLGRALNEKLFF. Full variable domain (rest looked up from reference TRBV11-2 and TRBJ1-4): EAGVAQSPRYKIIEKRQSVAFWCNPISGHATLYWYQQILGQGPKLLIQFQNNGVVDDSQLPKDRFSAERLKGVDSTLKIQPAKLEDSAVYLCASSLGRALNEKLFFGSGTQLSVL.

V is TRBV6-1 and J is TRBJ1-1; D perhaps matches TRBD1 (6 bases). CDR3 length: 13 amino acids. Germline CDR1 reads MNHNS; CDR2 reads SASEGT. Trimming removed 8 bases from V and 5 bases from J, with 15 bases in between. The CDR3: CASQTGLGTEAFF. The CDR3 DNA follows: TGTGCCAGCCAAACAGGGCTGGGGACTGAAGCTTTCTTT.

J is TRBJ1-2 and V is TRBV6-6; D is uncertain. With 6 bases removed from V and 8 bases from J, the gap between germline ends came to 16 bases. CDR1 and CDR2 (germline): MNHNY, SVGAGI (reference sequence). CDR3 length: 13 amino acids. The DNA for the CDR3 is TGTGCCAGCAGACCGGGCCCTGCTAGGGGCTACACCTTC. Its translation: CASRPGPARGYTF.

The chain carries TRBV2 and TRBJ2-5; D might be TRBD2 (6 bases). From germline, CDR1 is SNHLY and CDR2 FYNNEI. Trimming pared 8 bases from V and 1 base from J, leaving 14 bases between. This CDR3 spans 14 amino acids. The CDR3 spells CASALTSFQETQYF. The CDR3 DNA reads as TGTGCCAGCGCGTTGACTAGTTTCCAAGAGACCCAGTACTTC.

There are many counts of this clone. The chain uses TRBV15 and TRBJ1-6; possibly TRBD1 for D (6 bases). Germline V gene sequence: CDR1 LNHNV, CDR2 YYDKDF (reference sequence). This CDR3 is built from 17 residues. V was shortened by 0 bases and J by 5 bases, with 14 bases between the two germline ends. The CDR3 DNA follows: TGTGCCACCAGCAGAGATCTCGTGGCAGGGGATAATTCACCCCTCCACTTT. This translates into CATSRDLVAGDNSPLHF.

This chain links TRBV4-1 with TRBJ2-7; 7 nucleotides align to TRBD1. Unmatched junction bases numbered 10, after V lost 4 bases and J lost 1 base. This CDR3 has 16 residues. Germline values: CDR1 MGHRA, CDR2 YSYEKL. The CDR3 reads CASSRDTGTASYEQYF. In DNA form, the CDR3 reads TGCGCCAGCAGCCGAGACACCGGGACAGCTTCCTACGAGCAGTACTTC.

V usage is TRBV5-5 and J usage is TRBJ2-7; 10 nucleotides match TRBD2. CDR1 and CDR2 from the germline V gene are SGHKS and YYEKEE (reference sequence). This CDR3 has 15 residues. The V gene end was trimmed by 2 bases and the J gene end by 1 base; junction bases not matched to a gene: 3. This chain's CDR3 is CASSLGLADSYEQYF. The CDR3 DNA reads TGTGCCAGCAGCTTAGGACTAGCGGATTCCTACGAGCAGTACTTC.

This clone was recorded once. Different DNA sequences within this sample yield the same CDR3. The rearrangement links TRBV7-2 to TRBJ2-1; tentatively, D is TRBD1 or TRBD2 (5 bases each). The CDR3 covers 15 residues. CDR1 SGHTA and CDR2 FQGNSA come from the germline V gene. The V and J ends lost 0 bases and 4 bases respectively, with 10 bases between them. The CDR3 sequence is CASSLAQGAYNEQFF. In DNA form, the CDR3 reads TGTGCCAGCAGCTTAGCTCAGGGAGCGTACAATGAGCAGTTCTTC.

J is TRBJ1-1 and V is TRBV10-3; D is possibly TRBD1 (6 bases). CDR3 length equals 14 residues. Germline CDR1 is ENHRY and CDR2 is SYGVKD. V shed 4 bases and J shed 5 bases, with 14 bases lying between them. CDR3 region: CAISAGEVRTEAFF. CDR3 bases: TGTGCCATCAGTGCAGGGGAGGTGAGGACTGAAGCTTTCTTT.

As concerns this clone: Other nucleotide sequences from this sample produce the same CDR3. The chain has TRBV9 and TRBJ2-5; D might be TRBD1 or TRBD2, each matching 5 bases. The CDR3 covers 14 residues. V lost 3 bases, J lost 1 base, and 10 bases lay in between. CDR1 is SGDLS, CDR2 YYNGEE, per germline. The chain's CDR3 is CASSAGTLQETQYF. CDR3 nucleotide sequence: TGTGCCAGCAGCGCCGGGACCCTCCAAGAGACCCAGTACTTC.

V gene TRBV27 combines with J gene TRBJ2-7; D not certain. This CDR3 is 12 amino acids long. The V gene lost 6 bases and the J gene lost 3 bases, with 9 bases spanning the gap. The germline CDR1 and CDR2 sequences are MNHEY and SMNVEV (reference sequence). The CDR3 DNA follows: TGTGCCAGCAGCCGGGCAGGCTACGAGCAGTACTTC. Encoded protein: CASSRAGYEQYF.

The CDR3 here is CASSLEGVQGRIYGYTF. CDR3 nucleotides: TGTGCCAGCAGCTTAGAAGGTGTACAGGGGCGGATTTATGGCTACACCTTC. The V gene is TRBV11-2, the J gene TRBJ1-2, with TRBD1 matching over 7 bases. The CDR3 runs to 17 residues. V shed 0 bases, J shed 5 bases, and the junction held 12 bases outside the gene matches. Germline V gene lookup returns CDR1 SGHAT and CDR2 FQNNGV. Full variable domain (missing parts from reference TRBV11-2 and TRBJ1-2): EAGVAQSPRYKIIEKRQSVAFWCNPISGHATLYWYQQILGQGPKLLIQFQNNGVVDDSQLPKDRFSAERLKGVDSTLKIQPAKLEDSAVYLCASSLEGVQGRIYGYTFGSGTRLTVV.

The rearrangement links TRBV27 to TRBJ1-3; D is uncertain. The CDR3 runs 16 residues. Trimming took 5 bases from V and 4 from J, leaving 18 bases between them. Germline-derived CDR1 and CDR2 are MNHEY and SMNVEV (reference sequence). CDR3 sequence: CASSPGGAQWGNTIYF. CDR3 DNA sequence: TGTGCCAGCAGTCCCGGAGGAGCCCAGTGGGGAAACACCATATATTTT.

The chain employs TRBV15 and TRBJ2-5; D might be TRBD1 or TRBD2, each matching 5 bases. V lost 0 bases to trimming and J lost 4 bases, with 21 bases between them. This CDR3 has 18 amino acids. The germline CDR1 and CDR2 sequences are LNHNV and YYDKDF (reference sequence). The CDR3 loop reads CATSRDNRLRVRGETQYF. The CDR3, as DNA: TGTGCCACCAGCAGAGATAACAGGTTGAGGGTCCGGGGAGAGACCCAGTACTTC.

V gene TRBV5-1 combines with J gene TRBJ2-7; 8 bases fit TRBD1. The CDR3 extends over 14 amino acids. The ends lost 2 bases at V and 0 bases at J; junction bases unmatched: 1. CDR1 SGHRS and CDR2 YFSETQ come from the germline V gene. The DNA for the CDR3 is TGCGCCAGCAGCTTCGGACAGGGCTCCTACGAGCAGTACTTC. Translating gives CASSFGQGSYEQYF.

There are a few counts of this clone. Other DNA sequences in this sample translate to the same CDR3. This sequence joins TRBV5-1 and TRBJ2-6; TRBD1 matches at 8 bases. Germline CDR1 is SGHRS and CDR2 is YFSETQ. V lost 0 bases, J lost 2 bases, and 1 base stayed unmatched. This CDR3 region has 16 residues. This CDR3 reads CASSLEQGAGANVLTF. CDR3 coding DNA: TGCGCCAGCAGCTTGGAACAGGGGGCTGGGGCCAACGTCCTGACTTTC. Based on the CDR3 plus reference TRBV5-1 and TRBJ2-6, the full variable domain is KAGVTQTPRYLIKTRGQQVTLSCSPISGHRSVSWYQQTPGQGLQFLFEYFSETQRNKGNFPGRFSGRQFSNSRSEMNVSTLELGDSALYLCASSLEQGAGANVLTFGAGSRLTVL.

In regard to this clone: In the same sample, other DNA sequences code for this CDR3. V and J are TRBV5-1 and TRBJ2-2; 11 bases map to TRBD1. Unmatched junction bases numbered 7, after V lost 5 bases and J lost 4 bases. Germline loops: CDR1 SGHRS, CDR2 YFSETQ. The CDR3 extends over 16 amino acids. The CDR3 DNA sequence: TGCGCCAGCAGTCCCCCCGGGACAGGGGGCACCGGGGAGCTGTTTTTT. This codes for CASSPPGTGGTGELFF.

The chain employs TRBV18 and TRBJ2-3, with TRBD2 identical over 8 bases. The germline gives CDR1 KGHSH, CDR2 LQKENI. V lost 6 bases, J lost 0 bases, and 8 bases stayed unmatched. The CDR3 is made up of 16 amino acids. CDR3 in DNA: TGTGCCAGCTCCCGGACTAGCAGTTCTAGCACAGATACGCAGTATTTT. Protein: CASSRTSSSSTDTQYF.

V and J are TRBV1 and TRBJ2-3; the table's D call, TRBD2, has no DNA check behind it. TRBV1 constitutes a pseudogene. The CDR3 runs to 14 residues. DNA of the CDR3: TGCACCCCTACTAGCGGGGGTAGCACAGATACGCAGTATTTT. This encodes CTPTSGGSTDTQYF.

CDR3 in DNA: TGTGCCAGCAGCTTCCGGGACCTTAATTCACCCCTCCACTTT. The encoded protein is CASSFRDLNSPLHF. The gene calls are TRBV5-4 and TRBJ1-6; a possible D gene is TRBD1 (5 bases). CDR3 size: 14 residues. Germline-derived CDR1 and CDR2 are SGHNT and YYREEE (reference sequence). Trimming cost V 2 bases and J 6 bases, with 9 bases left between them.

The CDR3 sequence: CASSLVAGVGEQYF. The CDR3 DNA follows: TGCGCCAGCAGCTTGGTCGCAGGGGTGGGTGAGCAGTACTTC. The gene calls are TRBV5-1 and TRBJ2-7; tentatively, D is TRBD1 (6 bases). CDR1 is SGHRS and CDR2 is YFSETQ in the germline V gene. This CDR3 is built from 14 residues. Deletions cut 0 bases from V and 7 bases from J, with 14 bases between.

This rearrangement joins TRBV5-1 to TRBJ2-5; possible D gene TRBD2, 5 bases. The CDR3 consists of 12 residues. The V end lost 2 bases, the J end lost 4 bases, and 6 bases lay between the germline ends. Germline CDR1 is SGHRS and CDR2 is YFSETQ. DNA of the CDR3: TGCGCCAGCAGCTTTGAGGGAGAGACCCAGTACTTC. Residues: CASSFEGETQYF.

This clone was counted a few times. V is TRBV5-5 and J is TRBJ2-1; no definite D call. Trimming took off 5 bases at V and 7 bases at J, with 13 bases between the two ends. Germline V lookup: CDR1 SGHKS, CDR2 YYEKEE (reference sequence). The CDR3 is 13 residues long. The CDR3 is CASSTYPGNEQFF. The DNA for the CDR3 is TGTGCCAGCAGTACATACCCCGGGAATGAGCAGTTCTTC.

The rearrangement links TRBV10-3 to TRBJ2-1; TRBD2 agrees at 11 bases. Trimming removed 9 bases from V and 3 bases from J; junction bases left unmatched: 4. This CDR3 is built from 14 residues. The germline gives CDR1 ENHRY, CDR2 SYGVKD. The CDR3 here is CAMSGTSGYNEQFF. The CDR3 bases are TGTGCCATGTCCGGGACTAGCGGCTACAATGAGCAGTTCTTC.

The chain combines TRBV6-6 with TRBJ2-3; 8 bases are shared with TRBD2. The CDR3 contains 13 residues. J lost 5 bases, V lost 6 bases, and 4 bases had no gene match. CDR1 is MNHNY and CDR2 is SVGAGI in the germline V gene (reference sequence). This chain's CDR3 is CASRSLAGDTQYF. CDR3 nucleotide sequence: TGTGCCAGCAGGTCCCTAGCGGGAGATACGCAGTATTTT.

The chain combines TRBV7-2 with TRBJ2-3, with TRBD2 matching over 10 bases. The CDR3 spans 15 residues. With 5 bases clipped from V and 4 bases from J, the junction kept 6 bases outside the gene matches. Germline values: CDR1 SGHTA, CDR2 FQGNSA. CDR3 sequence: CASSPSSGRADTQYF. DNA of the CDR3: TGTGCCAGCAGCCCCTCGAGCGGGAGGGCAGATACGCAGTATTTT.

The chain is built from TRBV6-1 and TRBJ2-7; TRBD1 matches 12 bases. The V and J ends lost 10 bases and 3 bases, in that order; junction bases with no gene match: 7. The CDR3 extends over 14 amino acids. Germline-derived CDR1 and CDR2 are MNHNS and SASEGT. The CDR3 protein is CANWDRGPLYEQYF. The CDR3 region has the DNA TGTGCCAATTGGGACAGGGGGCCCCTCTACGAGCAGTACTTC.